The rows below give T cell receptor beta chains drawn from one sample of a study of early T cells in non-severe SARS-CoV-2 infection. MiXCR, applied by TCRdb to the 5' RACE reads, yields one record per CDR3 protein. The sample carries about 56,000 distinct CDR3 sequences, 10% to 15% recorded once. Specimen: whole blood. These receptors were collected from an adult who was a healthcare worker with PCR-confirmed SARS-CoV-2 infection or an uninfected control (not recorded which). Both conserved end residues are part of each CDR3. The D gene is left open where the match is weak. The size of a clone is reported for some rows only, either as once, few or many, or as a class for expanded clones.

d_call,v_call,j_call,clone_size,cdr3_nt,cdr3_aa
TRBD1,TRBV2,TRBJ2-1,many,TGTGCCAGCAGGGGACAGGGGGCCCTGTCCTACAATGAGCAGTTCTTC,CASRGQGALSYNEQFF
TRBD1,TRBV6-7,TRBJ1-5,many,TGTGCCAGCAGTGCCTGGGACAGGGGAGTGGGCAATCAGCCCCAGCATTTT,CASSAWDRGVGNQPQHF
TRBD2,TRBV28,TRBJ2-7,NA,TGTGCCAGCCCTCCTAGCGGGAGTCCCCTCTACGAGCAGTACTTC,CASPPSGSPLYEQYF
NA,TRBV5-1,TRBJ2-3,NA,TGCGCCAGCAGCGCAACTAGCGGACAGGGAAATACGCAGTATTTT,CASSATSGQGNTQYF
NA,TRBV7-3,TRBJ2-1,many,TGTGCCAGCAGCCTGGGACTGGGTTACAATGAGCAGTTCTTC,CASSLGLGYNEQFF
TRBD2,TRBV29-1,TRBJ2-1,few,TGCAGCGTTTGGACTAGCTCCTACAATGAGCAGTTCTTC,CSVWTSSYNEQFF
TRBD2,TRBV5-1,TRBJ2-7,few,TGCGCCAGCAGCTTCAAATCCTACACGGGACTACCTCTCTACGAGCAGTACTTC,CASSFKSYTGLPLYEQYF
NA,TRBV6-6,TRBJ1-1,many,TGTGCCAGCAGAGTAGGGACACTGAACACTGAAGCTTTCTTT,CASRVGTLNTEAFF
NA,TRBV10-3,TRBJ2-2,many,TGTGCCACCCCCGGGGGGAACACCGGGGAGCTGTTTTTT,CATPGGNTGELFF
NA,TRBV18,TRBJ1-3,many,TGTGCCAGCTCACCACCGAACACACTCTCTGGAAACACCATATATTTT,CASSPPNTLSGNTIYF
NA,TRBV20-1,TRBJ2-7,few,TGCAGTGCTAGAGTCCTGGCGCCAGGTCAACCCTACGAGCAGTACTTC,CSARVLAPGQPYEQYF
NA,TRBV3-1,TRBJ2-7,NA,TGTGCCAGCAGCCAAGACCCCGCGGGAAAGGGGTACGAGCAGTACTTC,CASSQDPAGKGYEQYF
NA,TRBV6-1,TRBJ1-2,NA,TGTGCCAGCAGTTCCCGGGGTGCCAACTATGGCTACACCTTC,CASSSRGANYGYTF
TRBD2,TRBV5-4,TRBJ2-5,few,TGTGCCAGCAGCTCAGCGGGAGGGCCGGGAGAGACCCAGTACTTC,CASSSAGGPGETQYF
NA,TRBV7-3,TRBJ2-2,many,TGTGCCAGCAGCTTAATCAGGGGCGAGACCGGGGAGCTGTTTTTT,CASSLIRGETGELFF
NA,TRBV6-1,TRBJ2-1,many,TGTGCCAGCAGTGAACAGGTGGGGCCTTCCTTGGGGCAGTTCTTC,CASSEQVGPSLGQFF
NA,TRBV9,TRBJ2-4,many,TGTGCCAGCAGCGTAGCCGGTCAGGGGTTCATTCAGTACTTC,CASSVAGQGFIQYF
NA,TRBV27,TRBJ2-1,few,TGTGCCAGCAGCCGCCGGGACGGTTTCTACAATGAGCAGTTCTTC,CASSRRDGFYNEQFF
NA,TRBV7-3,TRBJ2-3,once,TGTGCCAGCAGCCTATATTCTAGCAGAGGGTACACAGATACGCAGTATTTT,CASSLYSSRGYTDTQYF
NA,TRBV10-1,TRBJ2-7,many,TGCGCCAGCAGTGAGTCCTACAGCCGGGACGAGCAGTACTTC,CASSESYSRDEQYF
NA,TRBV6-4,TRBJ2-1,many,TGTGCCAGCAAACTACAGGGCTCCTCCTACAATGAGCAGTTCTTC,CASKLQGSSYNEQFF
TRBD2,TRBV5-1,TRBJ2-7,NA,TGCGCCAGCAGGACTAGCGGAGGGCTCGAGCAGTACTTC,CASRTSGGLEQYF
NA,TRBV5-1,TRBJ2-5,many,TGCGCCAGCAGCCCTCCCCGGACTGAGGGGCTACAAGAGACCCAGTACTTC,CASSPPRTEGLQETQYF
NA,TRBV5-1,TRBJ2-7,many,TGCGCCAGCAGCTTCACAGGACCGATGTACGAGCAGTACTTC,CASSFTGPMYEQYF
TRBD2,TRBV3-1,TRBJ2-7,many,TGTGCCAGCAGCTCCGCAGCGGGAGTGGCCTACGAGCAGTACTTC,CASSSAAGVAYEQYF
TRBD2,TRBV7-3,TRBJ2-1,NA,TGTGCCAGCAGCTTGACTAGCGGTAACTACAATGAGCAGTTCTTC,CASSLTSGNYNEQFF